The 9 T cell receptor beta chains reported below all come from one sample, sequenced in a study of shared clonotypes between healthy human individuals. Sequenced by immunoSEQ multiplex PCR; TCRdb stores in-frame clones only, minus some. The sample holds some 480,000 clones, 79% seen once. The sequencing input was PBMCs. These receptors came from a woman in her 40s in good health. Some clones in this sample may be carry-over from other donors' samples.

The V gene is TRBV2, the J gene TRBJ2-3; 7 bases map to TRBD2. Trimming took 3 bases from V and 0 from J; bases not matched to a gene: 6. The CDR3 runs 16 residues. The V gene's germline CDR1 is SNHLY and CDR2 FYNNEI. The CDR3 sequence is CASSDRSSGSTDTQYF. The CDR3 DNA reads TGTGCCAGCAGTGATCGGTCTAGCGGAAGCACAGATACGCAGTATTTT. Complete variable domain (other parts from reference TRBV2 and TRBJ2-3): EPEVTQTPSHQVTQMGQEVILRCVPISNHLYFYWYRQILGQKVEFLVSFYNNEISEKSEIFDDQFSVERPDGSNFTLKIRSTKLEDSAMYFCASSDRSSGSTDTQYFGPGTRLTVL.

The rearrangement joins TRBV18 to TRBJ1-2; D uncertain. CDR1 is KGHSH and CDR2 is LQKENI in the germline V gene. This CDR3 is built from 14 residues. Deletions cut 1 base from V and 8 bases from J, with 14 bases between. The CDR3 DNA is TGTGCCAGCTCACCACAAACCGGGGATCCAGGCTACACCTTC. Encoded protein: CASSPQTGDPGYTF.

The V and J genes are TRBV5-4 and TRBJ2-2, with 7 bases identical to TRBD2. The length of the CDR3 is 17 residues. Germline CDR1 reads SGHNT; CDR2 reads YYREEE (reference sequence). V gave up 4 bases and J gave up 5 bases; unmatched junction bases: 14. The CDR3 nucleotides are TGTGCCAGCAGCCCCCCTCGGGGCGCGGGGGTAACCGGGGAGCTGTTTTTT. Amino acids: CASSPPRGAGVTGELFF.

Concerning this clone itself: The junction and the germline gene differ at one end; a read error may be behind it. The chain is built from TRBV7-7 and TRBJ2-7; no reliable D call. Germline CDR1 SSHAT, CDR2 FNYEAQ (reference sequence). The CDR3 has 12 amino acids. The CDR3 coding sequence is TGTGCTAGCAGCTTATTTCCCTACGAGCAGTACTTC. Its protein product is CASSLFPYEQYF.

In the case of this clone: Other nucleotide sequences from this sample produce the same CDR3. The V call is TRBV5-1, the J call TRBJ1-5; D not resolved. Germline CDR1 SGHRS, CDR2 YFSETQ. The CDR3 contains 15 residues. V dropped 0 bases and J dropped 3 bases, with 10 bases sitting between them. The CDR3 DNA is TGCGCCAGCAGCTTGGATGGACGGCCCAATCAGCCCCAGCATTTT. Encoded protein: CASSLDGRPNQPQHF.

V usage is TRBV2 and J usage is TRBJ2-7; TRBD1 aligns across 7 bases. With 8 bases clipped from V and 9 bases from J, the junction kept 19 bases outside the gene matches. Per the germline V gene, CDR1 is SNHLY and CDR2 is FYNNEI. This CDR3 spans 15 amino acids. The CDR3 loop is CASAVEPRQGSAQYF. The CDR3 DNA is TGTGCCAGCGCAGTGGAGCCTCGACAGGGATCTGCGCAGTACTTC.

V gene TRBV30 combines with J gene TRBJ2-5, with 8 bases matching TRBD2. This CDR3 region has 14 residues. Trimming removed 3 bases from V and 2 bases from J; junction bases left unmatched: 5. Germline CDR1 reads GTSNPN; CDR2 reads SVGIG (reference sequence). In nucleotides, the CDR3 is TGTGCCTGGAGCTCGGGACTAGTTCAAGAGACCCAGTACTTC. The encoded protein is CAWSSGLVQETQYF.

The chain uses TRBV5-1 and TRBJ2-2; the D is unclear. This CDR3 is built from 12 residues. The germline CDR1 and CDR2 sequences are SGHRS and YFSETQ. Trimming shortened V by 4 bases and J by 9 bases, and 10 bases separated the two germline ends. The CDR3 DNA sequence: TGCGCCAGCAGCGTGACAACCTGGGAGCTGTTTTTT. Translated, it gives CASSVTTWELFF.

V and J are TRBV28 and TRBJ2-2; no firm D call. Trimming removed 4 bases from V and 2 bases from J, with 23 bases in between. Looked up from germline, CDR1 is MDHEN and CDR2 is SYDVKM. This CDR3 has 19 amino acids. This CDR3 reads CASSYPGSFGVINTGELFF. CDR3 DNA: TGTGCCAGCAGTTACCCTGGGTCATTTGGAGTAATAAACACCGGGGAGCTGTTTTTT. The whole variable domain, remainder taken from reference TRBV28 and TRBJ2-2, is DVKVTQSSRYLVKRTGEKVFLECVQDMDHENMFWYRQDPGLGLRLIYFSYDVKMKEKGDIPEGYSVSREKKERFSLILESASTNQTSMYLCASSYPGSFGVINTGELFFGEGSRLTVL.